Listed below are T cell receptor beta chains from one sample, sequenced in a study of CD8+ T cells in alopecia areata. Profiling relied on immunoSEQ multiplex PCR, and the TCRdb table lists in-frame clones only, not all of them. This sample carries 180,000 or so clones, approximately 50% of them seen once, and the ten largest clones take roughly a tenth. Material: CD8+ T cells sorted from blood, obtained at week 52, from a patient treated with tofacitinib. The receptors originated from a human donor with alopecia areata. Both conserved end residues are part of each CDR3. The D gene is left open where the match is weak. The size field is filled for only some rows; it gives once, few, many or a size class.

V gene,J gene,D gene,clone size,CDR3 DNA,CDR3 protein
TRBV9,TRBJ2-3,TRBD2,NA,TGTGCCAGCAGCCAGTTAGCGGGGGGGACCACAGATACGCAGTATTTT,CASSQLAGGTTDTQYF
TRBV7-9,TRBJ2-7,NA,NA,TGTGCCAGCAGCCCGGACGGCGCCTACGAGCAGTACTTC,CASSPDGAYEQYF
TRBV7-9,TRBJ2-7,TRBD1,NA,TGTGCCAGCAGCCCCGGGACAGGGATCTACGAGCAGTACTTC,CASSPGTGIYEQYF
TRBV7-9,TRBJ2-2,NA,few,TGTGCCAGCAGCTTAGAATCCGGGGAGCTGTTTTTT,CASSLESGELFF
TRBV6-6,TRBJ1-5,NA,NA,TGTGCCAGCAGTTACGGGTGGCTCCAGGGCAATCAGCCCCAGCATTTT,CASSYGWLQGNQPQHF
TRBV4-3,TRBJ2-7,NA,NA,TGCGCCAGCAGCCAAGTTATGGCCGACTCCTACGAGCAGTACTTC,CASSQVMADSYEQYF
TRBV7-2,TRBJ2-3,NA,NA,TGTGCCAGCAGCTTAGCCAGCAGAGCAGATACGCAGTATTTT,CASSLASRADTQYF
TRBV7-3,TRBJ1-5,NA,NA,TGTGCCAGCAGCTCGCGGGGGACCCAGCCCCAGCATTTT,CASSSRGTQPQHF
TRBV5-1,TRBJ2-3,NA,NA,TGCGCCAGCAGCTTGAACCGAGCCACAGATACGCAGTATTTT,CASSLNRATDTQYF
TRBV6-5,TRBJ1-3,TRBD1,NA,TGTGCCAGCAGTTACTCACAGGGGTCTGGAAACACCATATATTTT,CASSYSQGSGNTIYF
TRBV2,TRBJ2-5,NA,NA,TGTGCCAGCATCCACGGGGAGACCCAGTACTTC,CASIHGETQYF
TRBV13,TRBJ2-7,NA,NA,TGTGCCAGCAGCCCGCTTAGGAGATCCTACGAGCAGTACTTC,CASSPLRRSYEQYF
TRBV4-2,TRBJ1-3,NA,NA,TGTGCCAGCAGCCAAGATATGACAGACTCTGGAAACACCATATATTTT,CASSQDMTDSGNTIYF
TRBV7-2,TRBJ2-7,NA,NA,TGTGCCAGCCGGAGGGGGGGCTACGAGCAGTACTTC,CASRRGGYEQYF
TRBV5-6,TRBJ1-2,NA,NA,TGTGCCAGCAGCTTGGCCGAAGGGTACTATGGCTACACCTTC,CASSLAEGYYGYTF
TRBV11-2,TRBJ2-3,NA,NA,TGTGCCAGCAGTCAGCCGGGACCCAGGTTCAAAGATACGCAGTATTTT,CASSQPGPRFKDTQYF
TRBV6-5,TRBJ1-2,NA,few,TGTGCCAGCAGTTACTCATCAGGGAACTATGGCTACACCTTC,CASSYSSGNYGYTF
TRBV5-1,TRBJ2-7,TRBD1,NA,TGCGCCAGCAGCTTGACGACAGGGACCACCTACGAGCAGTACTTC,CASSLTTGTTYEQYF
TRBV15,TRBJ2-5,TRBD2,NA,TGTGCCACCAGCATTAGCGGGGGGGCCCTTGATTTGGAGACCCAGTACTTC,CATSISGGALDLETQYF
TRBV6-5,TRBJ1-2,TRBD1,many,TGTGCCAGCAGGGTGGGACAGGGAATCTCTGGCTACACCTTC,CASRVGQGISGYTF
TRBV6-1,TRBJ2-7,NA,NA,TGTGCCAGCAGTGAATACAGAATCTCCTACGAGCAGTACTTC,CASSEYRISYEQYF
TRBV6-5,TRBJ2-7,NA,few,TGTGCCAGCACCGTCGGAGGGGCCTACGAGCAGTACTTC,CASTVGGAYEQYF
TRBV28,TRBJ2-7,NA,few,TGTGCCAGCAGTGCAGGGAGCTCCTACGAGCAGTACTTC,CASSAGSSYEQYF
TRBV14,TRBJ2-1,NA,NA,TGTGCCAGCAGCCCCGGGGGTTATGAGCAGTTCTTC,CASSPGGYEQFF
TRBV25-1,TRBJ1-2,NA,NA,TGTGCCAGCAGTGAATACACGCAGCCAATTTATGGCTACACCTTC,CASSEYTQPIYGYTF
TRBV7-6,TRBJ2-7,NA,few,TGTGCCAGCAGCTCGGGACCTAACTACGAGCAGTACTTC,CASSSGPNYEQYF
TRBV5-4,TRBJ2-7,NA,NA,TGTGCCAGCAACCCGGGACCAGGCGGTGAGCAGTACTTC,CASNPGPGGEQYF
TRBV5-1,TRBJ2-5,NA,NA,TGCGCCAGCAGCTTGTCTGAAGACAGGGGACTACAAGAGACCCAGTACTTC,CASSLSEDRGLQETQYF
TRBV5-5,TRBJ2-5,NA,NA,TGTGCCAGCAGCTCAGAGGCGGAGACCCAGTACTTC,CASSSEAETQYF
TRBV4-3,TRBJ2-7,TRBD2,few,TGCGCCAGCAGCCTCGCGGCGGGGGGGCCCTACGAGCAGTACTTC,CASSLAAGGPYEQYF
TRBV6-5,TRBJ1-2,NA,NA,TGTGCCAGCAGCCCCGTGGCAGGGGCCTATGGCTACACCTTC,CASSPVAGAYGYTF
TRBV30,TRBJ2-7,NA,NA,TGTGCCTGGAGTGTACCCACCTGGGACGAGCAGTACTTC,CAWSVPTWDEQYF
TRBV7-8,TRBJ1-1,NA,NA,TGTGCCAGCAGCTTACGGCGGGGGGCTGAAGCTTTCTTT,CASSLRRGAEAFF
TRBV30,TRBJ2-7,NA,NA,TGTGCCTGGAGTCCCCTCGATGATCCTTACTACGAGCAGTACTTC,CAWSPLDDPYYEQYF
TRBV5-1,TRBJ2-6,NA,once,TGCGCCAGCAGCTTGGGGGTAGCAGGGTACTACGGCTCTGGGGCCAACGTCCTGACTTTC,CASSLGVAGYYGSGANVLTF
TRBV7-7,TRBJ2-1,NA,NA,TGTGCTAGCAGCTTAGACGGGGTGAGCTCCTACAATGAGCAGTTCTTC,CASSLDGVSSYNEQFF
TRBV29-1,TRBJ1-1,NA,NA,TGCAGCGGGAGGGGGGCCTCTGGCCCAGAAGCTTTCTTT,CSGRGASGPEAFF
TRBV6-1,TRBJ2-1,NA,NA,TGTGCCAGCAGTGAAGCCCGCGCGGGGTGGCAGTTCTTC,CASSEARAGWQFF
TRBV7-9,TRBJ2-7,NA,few,TGTGCCAGCAGCTTAGCGTCACCGCTCTACGAGCAGTACTTC,CASSLASPLYEQYF
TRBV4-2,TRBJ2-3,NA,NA,TGTGCCAGCAGCCAAGCCCCTCGACTCAGCACAGATACGCAGTATTTT,CASSQAPRLSTDTQYF
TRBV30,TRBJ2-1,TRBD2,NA,TGTGCCGGCCTGGGGAGCGGGGGGGCCAGGTCCTACAATGAGCAGTTCTTC,CAGLGSGGARSYNEQFF
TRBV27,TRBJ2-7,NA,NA,TGTGCCAGCAGTTCCTCGGGGCAGCAGTACTTC,CASSSSGQQYF
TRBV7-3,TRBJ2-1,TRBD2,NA,TGTGCCAGCAGCCCCCCCAGGACTAGCGGGGCAGGGGTGCAGTTCTTC,CASSPPRTSGAGVQFF
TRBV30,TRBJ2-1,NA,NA,TGTGCCTGGAGTACTGACTCCCTCTACAATGAGCAGTTCTTC,CAWSTDSLYNEQFF
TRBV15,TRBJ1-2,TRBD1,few,TGTGCCACCAGCGGGACAGGGGCTTACGGGGGCTATGGCTACACCTTC,CATSGTGAYGGYGYTF
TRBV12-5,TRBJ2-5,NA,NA,TGTGCTAGTGGGGGGCGGGACAGTTACCAAGAGACCCAGTACTTC,CASGGRDSYQETQYF
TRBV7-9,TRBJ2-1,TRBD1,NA,TGTGCCAGCAGCTTAGGACAGGGGGCGCGGAATGAGCAGTTCTTC,CASSLGQGARNEQFF
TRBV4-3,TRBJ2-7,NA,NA,TGCGCCAGCAGCCAAGACGGATCCTACGAGCAGTACTTC,CASSQDGSYEQYF
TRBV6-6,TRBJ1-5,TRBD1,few,TGTGCCTCTCGACAGGGCGTTCAGCCCCAGCATTTT,CASRQGVQPQHF
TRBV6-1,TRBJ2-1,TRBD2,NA,TGTGCCAGCAGTGAAGGGACTAGCGGGGGCAATGAGCAGTTCTTC,CASSEGTSGGNEQFF
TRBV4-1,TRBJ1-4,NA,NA,TGCGCCAGCAGCCAACTTGAGGGCTTGGAAAGACTGTTTTTT,CASSQLEGLERLFF
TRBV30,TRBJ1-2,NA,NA,TGTGCCTGGAGGGAAAGGGGGAACTATGGCTACACCTTC,CAWRERGNYGYTF
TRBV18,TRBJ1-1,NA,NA,TGTGCCAGCTCCCTCGGACAGATGAACACTGAAGCTTTCTTT,CASSLGQMNTEAFF
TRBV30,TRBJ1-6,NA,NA,TGTGCCTGGAGTGTCGGGGTCGGCGGTTCACCCCTCCACTTT,CAWSVGVGGSPLHF